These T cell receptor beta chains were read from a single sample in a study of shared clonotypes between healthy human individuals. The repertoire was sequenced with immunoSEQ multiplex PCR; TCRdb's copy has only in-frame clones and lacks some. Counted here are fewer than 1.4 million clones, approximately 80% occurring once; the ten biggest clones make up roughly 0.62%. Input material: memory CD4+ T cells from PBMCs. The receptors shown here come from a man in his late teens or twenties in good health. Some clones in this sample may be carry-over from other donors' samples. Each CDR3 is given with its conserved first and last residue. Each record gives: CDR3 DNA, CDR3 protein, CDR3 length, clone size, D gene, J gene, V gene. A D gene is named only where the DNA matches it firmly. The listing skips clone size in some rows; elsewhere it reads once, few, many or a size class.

TGTGCCAGCGGCAAGGAGCGCCCTCTGAATGAGCAGTTCTTC CASGKERPLNEQFF 14 . . TRBJ2-1 TRBV7-9
TGCAGCGCCGGACTTAGACTAGCGGGAGGAGGAGAGCAGTTCTTC CSAGLRLAGGGEQFF 15 . TRBD2 TRBJ2-1 TRBV29-1
TGTGCCATCGGGACGATAGTAGCGGGAATATCCGAGCAGTACTTC CAIGTIVAGISEQYF 15 . TRBD2 TRBJ2-7 TRBV10-3
TGTGCCAGCAGCTCACAGGGGTCTACCTACGAGCAGTACTTC CASSSQGSTYEQYF 14 . TRBD1 TRBJ2-7 TRBV7-8
TGTGCCAGCTCACCAGGCCAGGGTTTTAATCAGCCCCAGCATTTT CASSPGQGFNQPQHF 15 . . TRBJ1-5 TRBV18
TGTGCCAGCAGCTCACTCTCCGGGACCTCCACCGGGGAGCTGTTTTTT CASSSLSGTSTGELFF 16 . . TRBJ2-2 TRBV7-3
TGTGCCAGCAGCGTAGCAGCTGACTCGGGCTACGAGCAGTACTTC CASSVAADSGYEQYF 15 . . TRBJ2-7 TRBV9
TGCGCCAGCGAACCCTGGGGTGGCTACACCTTC CASEPWGGYTF 11 . . TRBJ1-2 TRBV23-1
TGTGCCAGAAGCTTCGTCGGCTTCAATGAGCAGTTCTTC CARSFVGFNEQFF 13 . . TRBJ2-1 TRBV5-3
TGTGCCAGCAGGGCCCAGAGGGGGCAACAGCCCCAGCATTTT CASRAQRGQQPQHF 14 . TRBD1 TRBJ1-5 TRBV2
TGTGCCAGCAGCTTAGTTGTGGCCCGGGATACGCAGTATTTT CASSLVVARDTQYF 14 . . TRBJ2-3 TRBV7-6
TGTGCCAGCAGTCTAGGACTAGCGGGAGGTCAAGAGACCCAGTACTTC CASSLGLAGGQETQYF 16 . TRBD2 TRBJ2-5 TRBV28
TGTGCCAGCAGTTTATTCGGGCGAGAGACCCAGTACTTC CASSLFGRETQYF 13 . . TRBJ2-5 TRBV27
TGTGCCACGACCCCTCTTAGCGGGAAAAGCACAGATACGCAGTATTTT CATTPLSGKSTDTQYF 16 . TRBD2 TRBJ2-3 TRBV2
TGTGCCACCAGGTTAATGCCGTACTTC CATRLMPYF 9 . . TRBJ2-5 TRBV25-1
TGTGCCAGCAGTTTACCTAGCTCGCGAGAGACCCAGTACTTC CASSLPSSRETQYF 14 once . TRBJ2-5 TRBV28
TGTGCCAGCTCTAACAGTGGCGAGCAGTACTTC CASSNSGEQYF 11 . . TRBJ2-7 TRBV18
TGTGCCAGCAGCCAAGCGGCAGGAACAGATACGCAGTATTTT CASSQAAGTDTQYF 14 . . TRBJ2-3 TRBV9
TGTGCCAGTAGTAGCGGGAGGGCCCTCAATGAGCAGTTCTTC CASSSGRALNEQFF 14 . TRBD2 TRBJ2-1 TRBV19
TGCGCCAGCAGCTTGTTGGGGCAATCTGGAAACACCATATATTTT CASSLLGQSGNTIYF 15 . . TRBJ1-3 TRBV5-1
TGTGCCAGCGCTAGGTTCTACTACGAGCAGTACTTC CASARFYYEQYF 12 . . TRBJ2-7 TRBV2
TGTGCCAGCAGCTTAGCGCAAGGGAACACTGAAGCTTTCTTT CASSLAQGNTEAFF 14 . . TRBJ1-1 TRBV7-9
TGTGCCAGCAGCTTAGGTTGGTCAGGATCTCCCCAGGAGACCCAGTACTTC CASSLGWSGSPQETQYF 17 . . TRBJ2-5 TRBV11-2
TGTGCCAGCAGCCAAGATTGGGGACAGAATGAAAAACTGTTTTTT CASSQDWGQNEKLFF 15 . TRBD1 TRBJ1-4 TRBV4-2